These T cell receptor beta chains were read from a single sample in a study of blood T cell repertoires in COVID-19. Profiling relied on immunoSEQ multiplex PCR, and the TCRdb table lists in-frame clones only, not all of them. The table includes 200,000 to 300,000 clones, about 89% detected once. What was sequenced was PBMCs or T cells enriched from blood (not recorded which). Receptors originate from a man aged 40-50 years who had recovered from COVID-19. The CDR3 runs from the conserved cysteine through the conserved F or W. Fields, in order: clone size, V gene, J gene, CDR3 protein. Size is stated for part of the rows, as once, few or many counts, or as a class when the clone is expanded.

>NA|TRBV5-4|TRBJ2-3
CASSSPGLAGNTDTQYF
>NA|TRBV28|TRBJ1-5
CASSNNKNQPQHF
>NA|TRBV7-3|TRBJ2-3
CASSSYSTDTQYF
>NA|TRBV24-1|TRBJ1-1
CATSGGQGANTEAFF
>NA|TRBV30|TRBJ2-7
CAWARAGGSSYEQYF
>NA|TRBV3-1/TRBV3-2|TRBJ1-3
CASSQQHGDRVSGNTIYF
>NA|TRBV6-4|TRBJ2-3
CASSEGASTDTQYF
>NA|TRBV9|TRBJ2-7
CASSLNRVSGEQYF
>NA|TRBV29-1|TRBJ1-1
CSAQGNTEAFF
>few|TRBV18|TRBJ2-1
CASSEVGDYYNEQFF
>NA|TRBV7-2|TRBJ2-7
CASSLIGSGRGYEQYF
>few|TRBV7-3|TRBJ2-3
CASSFPTAGTDTQYF
>NA|TRBV28|TRBJ2-7
CASTTGIPSSYEQYF
>NA|TRBV11-3|TRBJ1-5
CASSFDRDTRGNQPQHF
>NA|TRBV6-5|TRBJ2-7
CASRVGGPYEQYF
>NA|TRBV5-4|TRBJ2-5
CASSWDGTAYQETQYF
>NA|TRBV7-2|TRBJ2-1
CASSLVSPYNEQFF
>once|TRBV19|TRBJ2-3
CASSPQGIVADTQYF
>NA|TRBV7-8|TRBJ2-3
CASSSRLASGTDTQYF
>once|TRBV15|TRBJ2-1
CATSRGHWTSADNEQFF
>NA|TRBV5-4|TRBJ2-7
CASSLSAGIAYEQYF
>NA|TRBV7-9|TRBJ2-1
CASSDGQVLLDEQFF
>once|TRBV18|TRBJ1-1
CASSPGGMNTEAFF
>NA|TRBV19|TRBJ2-7
CASREDRDSYEQYF
>once|TRBV11-2|TRBJ2-7
CASSQQGYEQYF
>NA|TRBV5-5|TRBJ2-5
CASSLLLETQYF
>NA|TRBV5-4|TRBJ1-3
CASSLGTAGNTIYF
>NA|TRBV5-6|TRBJ1-2
CASSFQLTNYGYTF
>NA|TRBV11-3|TRBJ2-7
CASSLVIWGRGEQYF
>NA|TRBV14|TRBJ2-2
CASSQGLAGYTGELFF
>NA|TRBV7-9|TRBJ2-4
CASSLRGTDLAKNIQYF
>NA|TRBV5-1|TRBJ2-3
CASSKGLAGGSTDTQYF
>NA|TRBV29-1|TRBJ2-3
CSVEGGQGWTDTQYF
>NA|TRBV11-3|TRBJ1-1
CASSSEGEAFF
>NA|TRBV18|TRBJ2-7
CASSPQGGGYEQYF
>NA|TRBV28|TRBJ1-1
CASTEEVEGEAFF
>few|TRBV7-9|TRBJ2-7
CASSLEVSRRPYEQYF
>NA|TRBV5-3|TRBJ1-4
CARSFTGGRMYEKLFF
>NA|TRBV28|TRBJ2-7
CASSLRATGTAYEQYF
>NA|TRBV12-3/TRBV12-4|TRBJ1-2
CASRIGRYGYTF
>NA|TRBV29-1|TRBJ2-2
CSATSGEGTGELFF
>NA|TRBV3-1/TRBV3-2|TRBJ1-5
CASSQDINQPQHF
>once|TRBV19|TRBJ1-2
CASSIGVAIRYGYTF
>NA|TRBV15|TRBJ1-1
CATSWTNTEAFF
>NA|TRBV3-1/TRBV3-2|TRBJ1-2
CASSLGTGQTYGYTF
>NA|TRBV28|TRBJ2-5
CASSPRGTSGRFGETQYF
>NA|TRBV5-8|TRBJ2-2
CASSPRQGATTGELFF
>NA|TRBV5-1|TRBJ2-1
CASSLGGLAREQFF
>NA|TRBV5-1|TRBJ2-2
CASISSAGANTGELFF
>NA|TRBV5-8|TRBJ2-3
CASSFIGTDTQYF
>NA|TRBV25-1|TRBJ1-1
CASSAYGGRFLDTEAFF